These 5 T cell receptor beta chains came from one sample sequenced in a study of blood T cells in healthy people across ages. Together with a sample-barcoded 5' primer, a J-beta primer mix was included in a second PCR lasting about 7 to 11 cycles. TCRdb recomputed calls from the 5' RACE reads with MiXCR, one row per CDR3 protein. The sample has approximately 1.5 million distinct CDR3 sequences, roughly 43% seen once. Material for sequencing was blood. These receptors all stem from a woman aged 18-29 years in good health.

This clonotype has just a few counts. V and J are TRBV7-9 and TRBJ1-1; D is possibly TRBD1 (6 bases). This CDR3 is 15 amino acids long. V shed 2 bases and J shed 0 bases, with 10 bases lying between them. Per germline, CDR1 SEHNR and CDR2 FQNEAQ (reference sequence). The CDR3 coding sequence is TGTGCCAGCAGCTTACAGGGGAAGCTGAACACTGAAGCTTTCTTT. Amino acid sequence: CASSLQGKLNTEAFF.

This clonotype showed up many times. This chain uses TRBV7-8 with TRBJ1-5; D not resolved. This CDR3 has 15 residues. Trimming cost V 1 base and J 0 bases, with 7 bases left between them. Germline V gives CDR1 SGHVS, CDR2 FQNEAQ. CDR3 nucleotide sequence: TGTGCCAGCAGCTTAGGCTCCGTTAGCAATCAGCCCCAGCATTTT. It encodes CASSLGSVSNQPQHF. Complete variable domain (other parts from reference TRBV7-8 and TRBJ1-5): GAGVSQSPRYKVAKRGQDVALRCDPISGHVSLFWYQQALGQGPEFLTYFQNEAQLDKSGLPSDRFFAERPEGSVSTLKIQRTQQEDSAVYLCASSLGSVSNQPQHFGDGTRLSIL.

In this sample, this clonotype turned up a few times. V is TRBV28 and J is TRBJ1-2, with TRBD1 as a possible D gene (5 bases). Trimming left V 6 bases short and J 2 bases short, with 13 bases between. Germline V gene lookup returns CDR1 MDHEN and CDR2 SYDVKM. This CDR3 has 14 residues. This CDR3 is CASSPGGVNYGYTF. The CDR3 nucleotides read TGTGCCAGCAGCCCCGGGGGGGTGAACTATGGCTACACCTTC.

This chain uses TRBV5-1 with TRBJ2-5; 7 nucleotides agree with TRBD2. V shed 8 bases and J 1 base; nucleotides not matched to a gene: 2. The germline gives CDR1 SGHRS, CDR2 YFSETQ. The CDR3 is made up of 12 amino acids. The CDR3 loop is CASREAQETQYF. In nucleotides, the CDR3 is TGCGCCAGTCGGGAGGCCCAAGAGACCCAGTACTTC.

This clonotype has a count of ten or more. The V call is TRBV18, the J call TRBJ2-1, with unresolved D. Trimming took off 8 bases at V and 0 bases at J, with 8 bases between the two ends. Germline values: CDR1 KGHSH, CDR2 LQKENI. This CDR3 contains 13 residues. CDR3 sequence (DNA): TGTGCCAGCAGCCCCCCCTCCTACAATGAGCAGTTCTTC. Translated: CASSPPSYNEQFF. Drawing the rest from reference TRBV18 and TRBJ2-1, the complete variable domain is NAGVMQNPRHLVRRRGQEARLRCSPMKGHSHVYWYRQLPEEGLKFMVYLQKENIIDESGMPKERFSAEFPKEGPSILRIQQVVRGDSAAYFCASSPPSYNEQFFGPGTRLTVL.